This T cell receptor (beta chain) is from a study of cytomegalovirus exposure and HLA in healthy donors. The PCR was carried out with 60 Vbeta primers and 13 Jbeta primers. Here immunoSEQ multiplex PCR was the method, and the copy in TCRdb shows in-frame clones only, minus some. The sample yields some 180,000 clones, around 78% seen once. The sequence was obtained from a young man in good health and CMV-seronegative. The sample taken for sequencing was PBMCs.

This CDR3 reads CASSTAGIMNTEAFF. The CDR3 bases are TGTGCCAGCAGCACGGCAGGGATTATGAACACTGAAGCTTTCTTT. This rearrangement joins TRBV5-6 to TRBJ1-1; tentatively, D is TRBD1 (5 bases). Germline CDR1 reads SGHDT; CDR2 reads YYEEEE. The CDR3 covers 15 residues. The ends were cut back, 4 bases at V and 0 bases at J, with 13 bases in the middle.